Listed here are 26 T cell receptor beta chains from one sample, sequenced in a study of STAT5B mutations in CD4+ large granular lymphocyte leukemia. Method: immunoSEQ multiplex PCR; TCRdb's copy keeps in-frame clones and lacks some. Of around 33,000 clones listed, about nine tenths are singletons. Sequenced input: CD4+ T cells from blood buffy coats. The receptor source for this set is a human donor in good health.

V usage is TRBV6-5 and J usage is TRBJ2-5; the D gene could be TRBD1 or TRBD2 (7 bases each). TRBJ2-7 matches the DNA end more closely, so the J call is doubtful. The CDR3 covers 15 residues. Germline CDR1 reads MNHEY; CDR2 reads SVGAGI. The CDR3 reads CASSLGGAGGNEQYF. CDR3 DNA sequence: TGTGCCAGCAGTTTAGGGGGGGCAGGGGGAAACGAGCAGTACTTC.

This clone was counted a single time. The V gene is TRBV9, the J gene TRBJ1-6; 8 positions agree with TRBD1. Germline lookup yields CDR1 SGDLS and CDR2 YYNGEE. V gave up 4 bases and J gave up 10 bases; unmatched junction bases: 13. The CDR3 spans 16 residues. The CDR3 nucleotides read TGTGCCAGCAGCTCTTCTGACAGGGGAGGGAGGTCACCCCTCCACTTT. Its protein is CASSSSDRGGRSPLHF.

The V and J genes are TRBV5-6 and TRBJ1-6; 8 bases line up with TRBD1. Trimming removed 2 bases from V and 10 bases from J; junction bases left unmatched: 5. The CDR3 totals 14 residues. Germline lookup yields CDR1 SGHDT and CDR2 YYEEEE. CDR3 in amino acids: CASSFWTGRSPLHF. As DNA, the CDR3 is TGTGCCAGCAGCTTTTGGACAGGGAGGTCACCCCTCCACTTT.

The gene calls are TRBV11-3 and TRBJ2-3, with 7 nucleotides matching TRBD2. The CDR3 contains 14 residues. Germline lookup yields CDR1 SGHNT and CDR2 YENEEA. V lost 11 bases to trimming and J lost 2 bases; unmatched junction nucleotides: 10. The CDR3 loop is CACQPGGVTDTQYF. CDR3 nucleotides: TGTGCCTGCCAGCCGGGAGGCGTCACAGATACGCAGTATTTT.

This clone has only one observation. The chain uses TRBV5-1 and TRBJ2-7; 8 bases line up with TRBD2. The CDR3 covers 13 residues. Germline values: CDR1 SGHRS, CDR2 YFSETQ. J gave up 4 bases and V 3 bases, and 3 bases lay outside the gene matches. The CDR3 bases are TGCGCCAGCAGCTCGGGAGGGTCGTACGAGCAGTACTTC. Translation gives CASSSGGSYEQYF. The full variable domain, its missing parts supplied by reference TRBV5-1 and TRBJ2-7, is KAGVTQTPRYLIKTRGQQVTLSCSPISGHRSVSWYQQTPGQGLQFLFEYFSETQRNKGNFPGRFSGRQFSNSRSEMNVSTLELGDSALYLCASSSGGSYEQYFGPGTRLTVT.

The rearrangement links TRBV7-2 to TRBJ2-3; D is tentatively TRBD1 or TRBD2 (5 bases each). Trimming took 3 bases from V and 6 from J, leaving 13 bases between them. Germline V CDR1 and CDR2: SGHTA, FQGNSA. This CDR3 has 14 amino acids. As DNA, the CDR3 is TGTGCCAGCAGCTTCGAATGGGACCGGGATACGCAGTATTTT. Protein: CASSFEWDRDTQYF. Looking up the rest from reference TRBV7-2 and TRBJ2-3 gives the full variable domain: GAGVSQSPSNKVTEKGKDVELRCDPISGHTALYWYRQSLGQGLEFLIYFQGNSAPDKSGLPSDRFSAERTGGSVSTLTIQRTQQEDSAVYLCASSFEWDRDTQYFGPGTRLTVL.

The gene calls are TRBV5-1 and TRBJ2-7; 7 bases fit TRBD2. The CDR3 covers 17 residues. CDR1 and CDR2 (germline): SGHRS, YFSETQ. The V segment lost 3 bases and the J segment 1 base; nucleotides outside the gene matches: 13. For the CDR3, the DNA is TGCGCCAGCAGCTCCAGGGTCCCCCTAGCGGAGTCCTACGAGCAGTACTTC. This encodes CASSSRVPLAESYEQYF.

This clone occurred a few times. This chain joins TRBV4-1 and TRBJ2-7; 7 bases are shared with TRBD1. Germline CDR1 is MGHRA and CDR2 is YSYEKL. Unmatched junction bases numbered 6, after V lost 4 bases and J lost 6 bases. CDR3 length: 13 amino acids. In nucleotides, the CDR3 is TGCGCCAGCAGCCGGAAGGGACAGTTCGAGCAGTACTTC. As protein: CASSRKGQFEQYF.

This clone was recorded once. The rearrangement links TRBV18 to TRBJ2-7; 7 bases map to TRBD1. Trimming at V came to 4 bases and at J to 0 bases, leaving 6 bases not matched to a gene. Germline V gene lookup returns CDR1 KGHSH and CDR2 LQKENI. The CDR3 totals 15 residues. The CDR3 DNA reads TGTGCCAGCTCACTAACCACAGGGGCCTCCTACGAGCAGTACTTC. As protein: CASSLTTGASYEQYF.

This chain joins TRBV20-1 and TRBJ1-1, with D unclear. Germline CDR1 reads DFQATT; CDR2 reads SNEGSKA (reference sequence). The CDR3 covers 11 residues. V shed 5 bases and J shed 8 bases, with 12 bases lying between them. The CDR3 spells CSALRLSEAFF. In DNA, the CDR3 is TGCAGTGCTCTTCGGTTGTCCGAAGCTTTCTTT.

CDR3 nucleotides: TGTGCCTGGAGTGCCGGGGGGACTAATGAAAAACTGTTTTTT. This sequence encodes CAWSAGGTNEKLFF. This chain uses TRBV30 with TRBJ1-4; TRBD1 might be the D (5 bases). The CDR3 is 14 amino acids. Germline V gene data show CDR1 as GTSNPN and CDR2 as SVGIG (reference sequence). V lost 1 base to trimming and J lost 2 bases, with 8 bases between them. Full variable domain (remainder filled in from reference TRBV30 and TRBJ1-4): SQTIHQWPATLVQPVGSPLSLECTVEGTSNPNLYWYRQAAGRGLQLLFYSVGIGQISSEVPQNLSASRPQDRQFILSSKKLLLSDSGFYLCAWSAGGTNEKLFFGSGTQLSVL.

This clone has only a few counts. This sequence joins TRBV29-1 and TRBJ2-3; D gene ambiguous. CDR1 and CDR2 (germline): SQVTM, ANQGSEA. The V end lost 4 bases, the J end lost 4 bases, and 6 bases lay between the germline ends. This CDR3 comprises 11 residues. The DNA of the CDR3 is TGCAGCGTTGGCAAGGCAGATACGCAGTATTTT. Protein: CSVGKADTQYF.

The gene calls are TRBV2 and TRBJ1-5, with D possibly being TRBD1 (5 bases). There are 11 residues in the CDR3. V lost 6 bases, J lost 9 bases, and 9 bases lay in between. Germline V CDR1 and CDR2: SNHLY, FYNNEI. CDR3 protein: CASSGGGPQHF. The CDR3 nucleotides are TGTGCCAGCAGCGGGGGAGGGCCCCAGCATTTT.

The chain links TRBV30 to TRBJ1-1; a weak D match, TRBD1 (6 bases). V lost 5 bases to trimming and J lost 4 bases, with 11 bases between them. This CDR3 spans 12 amino acids. Germline V CDR1 and CDR2: GTSNPN, SVGIG (reference sequence). The CDR3 DNA sequence: TGTGCCTGGGGCAAGGGGGGCACTGAAGCTTTCTTT. This translates into CAWGKGGTEAFF.

In nucleotides, the CDR3 is TGTGCCAGCAGCTCCTTTTATTGGGAGACCCAGTACTTC. Translation: CASSSFYWETQYF. The rearrangement joins TRBV11-3 to TRBJ2-5; D gene ambiguous. This CDR3 has 13 amino acids. The germline V and J ends were trimmed by 4 bases and 5 bases, with 11 bases remaining between them. Germline lookup yields CDR1 SGHNT and CDR2 YENEEA.

The chain has TRBV5-1 and TRBJ1-2; D gene uncertain. Trimming stripped 0 bases from V and 8 bases from J, with 8 bases between. The CDR3 sequence is 12 residues long. Germline V gives CDR1 SGHRS, CDR2 YFSETQ. This CDR3 is CASSLGGYGYTF. In DNA form, the CDR3 reads TGCGCCAGCAGCTTGGGGGGTTACGGCTACACCTTC.

V and J are TRBV6-1 and TRBJ1-6; tentative D call: TRBD1 (6 bases). The germline V gene has CDR1 MNHNS and CDR2 SASEGT. Trimming pared 7 bases from V and 6 bases from J, leaving 16 bases between. The CDR3 is 15 amino acids. The CDR3 bases are TGTGCCAGCACTCGGGGGGGCGAGGGTAATTCACCCCTCCACTTT. This encodes CASTRGGEGNSPLHF.

This clone appeared a few times. The gene calls are TRBV30 and TRBJ1-4, with D possibly matching TRBD1 (5 bases). V dropped 3 bases and J dropped 9 bases, with 17 bases sitting between them. The CDR3 is made up of 14 amino acids. CDR1 is GTSNPN and CDR2 is SVGIG in the germline V gene (reference sequence). This CDR3 is CAWSSPGGSKKLFF. Here the CDR3 DNA reads TGTGCCTGGAGCTCCCCTGGGGGATCGAAAAAACTGTTTTTT.

A single count supports this clone. The V and J genes are TRBV4-3 and TRBJ2-2; the D is unclear. CDR1 is LGHNA and CDR2 is YSLEER in the germline V gene. Trimming cost V 0 bases and J 1 base, with 9 bases left between them. The CDR3 is 16 amino acids. The CDR3 coding sequence is TGCGCCAGCAGCCAAGAAGGCAGATTGAACACCGGGGAGCTGTTTTTT. This sequence encodes CASSQEGRLNTGELFF.

The CDR3 sequence: CASSVVGSFGRIADTQYF. For the CDR3, the DNA is TGTGCCAGCAGCGTAGTAGGAAGCTTTGGGAGGATAGCAGATACGCAGTATTTT. This chain links TRBV9 with TRBJ2-3; the D gene is possibly TRBD2 (6 bases). The V end lost 0 bases, the J end lost 4 bases, and 21 bases lay between the germline ends. This CDR3 has 18 residues. The germline V gene has CDR1 SGDLS and CDR2 YYNGEE.

The V gene is TRBV6-6, the J gene TRBJ1-6; D gene uncertain. The germline V gene has CDR1 MNHNY and CDR2 SVGAGI (reference sequence). V was trimmed by 7 bases and J by 5 bases, leaving 12 bases between them. The CDR3 spans 14 residues. This chain's CDR3 is CASIPKANNSPLHF. CDR3 coding DNA: TGTGCCAGCATCCCAAAGGCCAATAATTCACCCCTCCACTTT.

The rearrangement uses TRBV6-5 and TRBJ1-4, with unresolved D. The germline gives CDR1 MNHEY, CDR2 SVGAGI. This CDR3 has 13 amino acids. V was shortened by 10 bases and J by 6 bases, with 15 bases between the two germline ends. The CDR3 reads CATSRAGYEKLFF. CDR3 nucleotides: TGTGCCACATCGAGGGCGGGGTATGAAAAACTGTTTTTT.

The chain couples TRBV4-2 to TRBJ2-6; TRBD2 aligns across 11 bases. CDR3 length: 20 amino acids. Germline loops: CDR1 LGHNA, CDR2 YNFKEQ. V trimming: 1 base; J trimming: 0 bases; junction bases outside the gene matches: 8. The CDR3 spells CASSQGLAGGTLSGANVLTF. The CDR3 nucleotides are TGTGCCAGCAGCCAAGGTCTAGCGGGAGGAACGCTCTCTGGGGCCAACGTCCTGACTTTC.

The chain joins TRBV19 to TRBJ1-1; no definite D call. This CDR3 has 15 amino acids. Germline V gene sequence: CDR1 LNHDA, CDR2 SQIVND (reference sequence). The germline V and J ends were trimmed by 4 bases and 4 bases, with 16 bases remaining between them. The CDR3 reads CASSRLGIESTEAFF. The CDR3 nucleotides read TGTGCCAGTAGTAGGCTAGGAATCGAGAGCACTGAAGCTTTCTTT.

CDR3 nucleotides: TGCGCCAGCAGCTCGGAGGGAATGGGCTACACCTTC. This gives the protein CASSSEGMGYTF. V gene TRBV5-1 combines with J gene TRBJ1-2, with D uncertain. V shed 3 bases and J shed 8 bases, with 11 bases lying between them. The CDR3 consists of 12 residues. Germline CDR1 SGHRS, CDR2 YFSETQ.

The sample holds one count of this clone. The rearrangement links TRBV9 to TRBJ2-2; D possibly matches TRBD1 or TRBD2 (5 bases each). The V and J ends lost 3 bases and 2 bases respectively, with 14 bases between them. The CDR3 sequence is 16 residues long. Looked up from germline, CDR1 is SGDLS and CDR2 is YYNGEE. CDR3 sequence (DNA): TGTGCCAGCAGCGCTAAGGGACCTACAAACACCGGGGAGCTGTTTTTT. It specifies CASSAKGPTNTGELFF.